The entry that follows covers one T cell receptor (beta chain) sequence. A second PCR, run for roughly 6 to 11 cycles, used a sample-barcoded 5' primer plus a J-beta primer mix. Through a template-switch adaptor with 12 random nucleotides, each cDNA molecule received a tag. TCRdb redid the calling of the 5' RACE reads with MiXCR, one entry per CDR3 protein. The sample includes roughly 1.5 million distinct CDR3 sequences, approximately 43% of them seen just once. The record originates from a study of blood T cells in healthy people across ages. V was pared by 2 bases and J by 10 bases, with 12 bases between. Germline V lookup: CDR1 LGHDT, CDR2 YNNKEL (reference sequence). The CDR3 is made up of 12 amino acids.

Sample: blood. The source of this sequence is a woman younger than 30 in good health. The chain recombines TRBV3-1 with TRBJ2-7; D is unclear. CDR3 protein: CASSQQGCAQYF. In DNA form, the CDR3 reads TGTGCCAGCAGCCAACAAGGATGTGCCCAGTACTTC.